The 14 T cell receptor beta chains reported below all come from one sample, sequenced in a study of cytomegalovirus exposure and HLA in healthy donors (dated by TCRdb to the late 2010s). Preparation of the library involved the immunoSEQ multiplex PCR assay. TCRdb mirrors the immuneACCESS table, restricted to in-frame sequences. Some clones are absent from its copies; in checked studies, under half trace to an unresolved V gene, and the reason for the others is unknown. The sample contains about 120,000 clones, approximately 88% of them found a single time. The top ten hold 1.5% to 2% of the sample. Sequences were obtained from PBMCs. Receptors were obtained from a man aged 18 to 29 in good health and CMV-seronegative.

The rearrangement joins TRBV5-1 to TRBJ2-2; 8 positions agree with TRBD1. Germline trimming cut 3 bases from V and 0 bases from J; bases unmatched to any gene: 13. Germline V gene sequence: CDR1 SGHRS, CDR2 YFSETQ. CDR3 length: 19 residues. CDR3 DNA sequence: TGCGCCAGCAGCTCATCAATGACTAGGACAGGGACGAACACCGGGGAGCTGTTTTTT. It yields the protein CASSSSMTRTGTNTGELFF. Full variable domain (outside the CDR3, taken from reference TRBV5-1 and TRBJ2-2): KAGVTQTPRYLIKTRGQQVTLSCSPISGHRSVSWYQQTPGQGLQFLFEYFSETQRNKGNFPGRFSGRQFSNSRSEMNVSTLELGDSALYLCASSSSMTRTGTNTGELFFGEGSRLTVL.

This sequence joins TRBV5-1 and TRBJ2-3; 11 positions match TRBD2. Germline CDR1 and CDR2: SGHRS and YFSETQ. V lost 4 bases, J lost 0 bases, and 10 bases stayed unmatched. The CDR3 sequence is 18 residues long. The CDR3 sequence is CASSLWTSGYTSTDTQYF. The CDR3 DNA reads TGCGCCAGCAGCCTCTGGACTAGCGGGTACACTAGCACAGATACGCAGTATTTT. Based on the CDR3 plus reference TRBV5-1 and TRBJ2-3, the full variable domain is KAGVTQTPRYLIKTRGQQVTLSCSPISGHRSVSWYQQTPGQGLQFLFEYFSETQRNKGNFPGRFSGRQFSNSRSEMNVSTLELGDSALYLCASSLWTSGYTSTDTQYFGPGTRLTVL.

This clone was detected only a few times. The rearrangement links TRBV30 to TRBJ2-6; the D is unclear. Germline V gene data show CDR1 as GTSNPN and CDR2 as SVGIG (reference sequence). The CDR3 spans 17 residues. V was clipped by 3 bases and J by 0 bases, with 15 bases between them. The CDR3 bases are TGTGCCTGGAGCTCGGCGGCTTCCAGCTCTGGGGCCAACGTCCTGACTTTC. Translating gives CAWSSAASSSGANVLTF. Drawing the rest from reference TRBV30 and TRBJ2-6, the complete variable domain is SQTIHQWPATLVQPVGSPLSLECTVEGTSNPNLYWYRQAAGRGLQLLFYSVGIGQISSEVPQNLSASRPQDRQFILSSKKLLLSDSGFYLCAWSSAASSSGANVLTFGAGSRLTVL.

The chain combines TRBV6-1 with TRBJ2-1; 9 bases are a match to TRBD2. The V gene end was trimmed by 2 bases and the J gene end by 4 bases; junction bases not matched to a gene: 9. From germline, CDR1 is MNHNS and CDR2 SASEGT. The CDR3 is 17 amino acids. The CDR3 bases are TGTGCCAGCAGTGAACGCGGACTAGCGAGCTATTACAATGAGCAGTTCTTC. Protein: CASSERGLASYYNEQFF.

The rearrangement uses TRBV13 and TRBJ2-3, with D unresolved. The germline gives CDR1 PRHDT, CDR2 FYEKMQ (reference sequence). V shed 5 bases and J shed 10 bases, with 19 bases lying between them. This CDR3 comprises 14 residues. The chain's CDR3 is CASSQRETVIPQYF. CDR3 nucleotides: TGTGCCAGCAGCCAAAGAGAAACAGTGATCCCGCAGTATTTT.

The chain carries TRBV7-2 and TRBJ1-6, with 10 bases matching TRBD1. V lost 4 bases, J lost 13 bases, and 13 bases stayed unmatched. This CDR3 spans 16 amino acids. Germline V gene lookup returns CDR1 SGHTA and CDR2 FQGNSA. The CDR3 loop reads CASSSLPGQGTRPLHF. CDR3 sequence (DNA): TGTGCCAGCAGCTCACTACCGGGACAGGGGACAAGGCCCCTCCACTTT.

This rearrangement joins TRBV7-2 to TRBJ1-1; maybe TRBD1 (6 bases). The CDR3 runs 14 residues. In germline, CDR1 is SGHTA, CDR2 FQGNSA. Trimming left V 6 bases short and J 1 base short, with 12 bases between. In DNA, the CDR3 is TGTGCCAGCAGACACCGGGGACAGAACACTGAAGCTTTCTTT. It specifies CASRHRGQNTEAFF.

This clone was recorded a few times. The V and J genes are TRBV6-5 and TRBJ2-5; 11 nucleotides line up with TRBD2. Germline V gene data show CDR1 as MNHEY and CDR2 as SVGAGI. V lost 6 bases and J lost 6; bases outside the gene matches: 9. The CDR3 has 15 residues. The CDR3 DNA reads as TGTGCCAGCAGCATTAGCGGGAGGGCCGGGAAGACCCAGTACTTC. Its translation is CASSISGRAGKTQYF.

The J gene is TRBJ1-4, the V gene TRBV5-4, with no clear D. Germline assignment: CDR1 SGHNT and CDR2 YYREEE (reference sequence). The CDR3 runs 14 residues. The ends were cut back, 0 bases at V and 3 bases at J, with 6 bases in the middle. The CDR3 DNA reads as TGTGCCAGCAGCTTGGACAGAGCTAATGAAAAACTGTTTTTT. Translating gives CASSLDRANEKLFF.

The table lists this clone with a few counts. CDR3 region: CASRVGYGYTF. Written as DNA, the CDR3 is TGTGCCAGCAGGGTCGGCTATGGCTACACCTTC. The V call is TRBV6-5, the J call TRBJ1-2, with unresolved D. Germline loops: CDR1 MNHEY, CDR2 SVGAGI. CDR3 length equals 11 residues. V lost 6 bases and J 4 bases, leaving 6 bases between the germline ends.

The chain has TRBV7-6 and TRBJ2-7, with a possible D match to TRBD2 (6 bases). This CDR3 contains 14 residues. Germline loops: CDR1 SGHVS, CDR2 FNYEAQ. Trimming cost V 5 bases and J 3 bases, with 14 bases left between them. The CDR3 loop is CASSAREAGYEQYF. The CDR3 DNA reads as TGTGCCAGCAGCGCCCGGGAAGCGGGCTACGAGCAGTACTTC.

This chain uses TRBV28 with TRBJ1-2; TRBD1 agrees at 7 bases. The germline V gene has CDR1 MDHEN and CDR2 SYDVKM. The ends lost 5 bases at V and 5 bases at J; junction bases unmatched: 8. This CDR3 is built from 14 residues. CDR3: CASSQQTGTYGYTF. In DNA form, the CDR3 reads TGTGCCAGCAGTCAGCAGACAGGGACGTATGGCTACACCTTC.

This sequence joins TRBV28 and TRBJ1-1; 10 bases are shared with TRBD1. Trimming cost V 6 bases and J 5 bases; bases outside gene matches: 12. Germline CDR1 and CDR2: MDHEN and SYDVKM. The CDR3 spans 16 residues. CDR3 sequence reads: CASRTTGTDRGTEAFF. CDR3 DNA sequence: TGTGCCAGCAGAACAACGGGAACGGACAGGGGGACTGAAGCTTTCTTT.

The chain's CDR3 is CSVEATPGAETQYF. The CDR3 nucleotides are TGCAGCGTTGAAGCGACGCCAGGGGCAGAGACCCAGTACTTC. The chain employs TRBV29-1 and TRBJ2-5; TRBD1 is a possible D gene (6 bases). This CDR3 contains 14 residues. The germline V gene encodes CDR1 SQVTM and CDR2 ANQGSEA. V was trimmed by 1 base and J by 4 bases, leaving 13 bases between them.